Presented here are 26 T cell receptor beta chains from one specimen sequenced in a study of blood T cells in healthy people across ages. For the second PCR, which ran for 7 to 11 cycles, a sample-barcoded 5' primer and a J-beta primer mix were used. MiXCR, applied by TCRdb to the 5' RACE reads, yields one record per CDR3 protein. This sample carries about 680,000 distinct CDR3 sequences, about half of them seen once, and the ten largest clones take about 32%. Sequences were obtained from blood. These receptors came from a woman aged 60-75 years in good health.

There are a few counts of this clonotype. The J gene is TRBJ2-4, the V gene TRBV28, with 7 bases matching TRBD1. The J call may not be correct, given that the DNA end is closer to TRBJ2-7. CDR3 length: 15 amino acids. In germline, CDR1 is MDHEN, CDR2 SYDVKM. The CDR3 coding sequence is TGTGCCAGCAGTTTAGGGGCCAGACAGGGCTACGAGCAGTACTTC. This gives the protein CASSLGARQGYEQYF.

A few counts support this clonotype. A read error may be the cause here, since a much bigger clone is one base away. V usage is TRBV12-3 or TRBV12-4 and J usage is TRBJ2-7, with D tentatively TRBD1 (5 bases). The CDR3 contains 13 residues. V dropped 7 bases and J dropped 4 bases, with 14 bases sitting between them. CDR3 coding DNA: TGTGCCAGCAAGAGTGTGGGGCTGTACGAGCAGTACTTC. It yields the protein CASKSVGLYEQYF.

The V call is TRBV5-1, the J call TRBJ1-2; the D is unclear. The CDR3 has 16 residues. Trimming shortened V by 0 bases and J by 6 bases, and 18 bases separated the two germline ends. The germline gives CDR1 SGHRS, CDR2 YFSETQ. CDR3 DNA sequence: TGCGCCAGCAGCTTGGAGGGTGACACAAGGCAGGATGGCTACACCTTC. Translation: CASSLEGDTRQDGYTF.

This chain uses TRBV3-1 with TRBJ2-6; TRBD2 might be the D (5 bases). The CDR3 runs 15 residues. Trimming pared 8 bases from V and 0 bases from J, leaving 11 bases between. The germline V gene has CDR1 LGHDT and CDR2 YNNKEL (reference sequence). The CDR3 protein is CASGGRSSGANVLTF. As DNA, the CDR3 is TGTGCCAGCGGAGGTCGGAGCTCTGGGGCCAACGTCCTGACTTTC.

In its sample, this clonotype was seen a few times. The rearrangement links TRBV7-6 to TRBJ2-3; D assignment may be TRBD1 or TRBD2 (5 bases each). V lost 0 bases, J lost 8 bases, and 21 bases lay in between. CDR3 size: 17 residues. Germline V lookup: CDR1 SGHVS, CDR2 FNYEAQ. The CDR3, as DNA: TGTGCCAGCAGCTTAGCAGTGAGGGGAACGTCGGTTGTTACGCAGTATTTT. Protein sequence: CASSLAVRGTSVVTQYF.

The chain combines TRBV6-5 with TRBJ2-7, with a tentative D call TRBD1 (5 bases). CDR1 and CDR2 from the germline V gene are MNHEY and SVGAGI. The CDR3 is 13 residues long. Trimming took 2 bases from V and 10 from J, leaving 15 bases between them. CDR3 coding DNA: TGTGCCAGCAGTTACCCAGGGTCTCGAACCCAGTACTTC. Translation: CASSYPGSRTQYF.

V and J are TRBV2 and TRBJ1-5; weak D call: TRBD1 (6 bases). Germline assignment: CDR1 SNHLY and CDR2 FYNNEI. CDR3 length: 14 amino acids. The V end lost 5 bases, the J end lost 3 bases, and 11 bases lay between the germline ends. Written as DNA, the CDR3 is TGTGCCAGCAGTTCGGACAGATACAATCAGCCCCAGCATTTT. Translation: CASSSDRYNQPQHF. Full variable domain (remainder filled in from reference TRBV2 and TRBJ1-5): EPEVTQTPSHQVTQMGQEVILRCVPISNHLYFYWYRQILGQKVEFLVSFYNNEISEKSEIFDDQFSVERPDGSNFTLKIRSTKLEDSAMYFCASSSDRYNQPQHFGDGTRLSIL.

This clonotype occurred once. It may be a read error: a sequence one base away is much more abundant. This sequence joins TRBV7-2 and TRBJ2-7; D is perhaps TRBD2 (6 bases). The CDR3 sequence is 14 residues long. V was trimmed by 5 bases and J by 2 bases, leaving 13 bases between them. The germline gives CDR1 SGHTA, CDR2 FQGNSA. Here the CDR3 reads CASSAYGGPYEQYF. CDR3 nucleotide sequence: TGTGCCAGCAGCGCCTACGGGGGTCCCTACGAGCAGTACTTC. The full variable domain, completed using reference TRBV7-2 and TRBJ2-7, is GAGVSQSPSNKVTEKGKDVELRCDPISGHTALYWYRQSLGQGLEFLIYFQGNSAPDKSGLPSDRFSAERTGGSVSTLTIQRTQQEDSAVYLCASSAYGGPYEQYFGPGTRLTVT.

With respect to this clonotype: This sequence may be a read error, since a much larger clone differs from it by one base. This chain joins TRBV20-1 and TRBJ2-1; D uncertain. V lost 0 bases and J lost 5, with 14 bases in between. CDR3 size: 15 residues. The germline V gene encodes CDR1 DFQATT and CDR2 SNEGSKA (reference sequence). The CDR3: CSARDLRAQNNEQFF. CDR3 in DNA: TGCAGTGCTAGAGATTTACGAGCGCAAAACAATGAGCAGTTCTTC.

V is TRBV2 and J is TRBJ1-4; D gene unclear. Germline values: CDR1 SNHLY, CDR2 FYNNEI. The CDR3 consists of 13 residues. V gave up 3 bases and J gave up 7 bases, with 9 bases separating them. DNA of the CDR3: TGTGCCAGCAGTGATAGGATTGTTGAAAAACTGTTTTTT. Translated: CASSDRIVEKLFF. Looking up the rest from reference TRBV2 and TRBJ1-4 gives the full variable domain: EPEVTQTPSHQVTQMGQEVILRCVPISNHLYFYWYRQILGQKVEFLVSFYNNEISEKSEIFDDQFSVERPDGSNFTLKIRSTKLEDSAMYFCASSDRIVEKLFFGSGTQLSVL.

In this sample, this clonotype turned up many times. V gene TRBV29-1 combines with J gene TRBJ2-1; a possible D gene is TRBD2 (5 bases). Germline V CDR1 and CDR2: SQVTM, ANQGSEA. The CDR3 runs 14 residues. The V end lost 3 bases, the J end lost 5 bases, and 14 bases lay between the germline ends. The CDR3 sequence: CSVDSGSGNNEQFF. The CDR3 DNA sequence: TGCAGCGTTGACTCGGGGAGCGGCAACAATGAGCAGTTCTTC.

V usage is TRBV12-3 or TRBV12-4 and J usage is TRBJ2-5; D possibly matches TRBD1 or TRBD2 (5 bases each). This CDR3 has 13 amino acids. Deletions cut 8 bases from V and 11 bases from J, with 21 bases between. The CDR3 nucleotides read TGTGCCAGCGCCCGGGACGGTGACAATGAGCAGTACTTC. The encoded protein is CASARDGDNEQYF.

The J gene is TRBJ2-3, the V gene TRBV27; D is perhaps TRBD2 (6 bases). This CDR3 contains 15 residues. Germline assignment: CDR1 MNHEY and CDR2 SMNVEV (reference sequence). Trimming pared 2 bases from V and 6 bases from J, leaving 15 bases between. The CDR3 nucleotides read TGTGCCAGCAGTTTAGGTGGGAGGAGGGTCGATACGCAGTATTTT. This sequence encodes CASSLGGRRVDTQYF.

The chain joins TRBV4-2 to TRBJ1-4; tentatively, D is TRBD1 (5 bases). The CDR3 is made up of 15 amino acids. V was shortened by 4 bases and J by 8 bases, with 17 bases between the two germline ends. The germline CDR1 and CDR2 sequences are LGHNA and YNFKEQ. For the CDR3, the DNA is TGTGCCAGCAGCCCCGCGGCAGGGCGGATAGAAAAACTGTTTTTT. Protein sequence: CASSPAAGRIEKLFF.

The rearrangement uses TRBV29-1 and TRBJ2-1, with TRBD1 matching over 10 bases. The CDR3 totals 17 residues. V was clipped by 7 bases and J by 3 bases; unmatched bases: 15. Germline V lookup: CDR1 SQVTM, CDR2 ANQGSEA. The DNA for the CDR3 is TGCAGCGACTCCTCTTACCGGGACAGGGGATTCTACAATGAGCAGTTCTTC. Its translation: CSDSSYRDRGFYNEQFF.

This sequence joins TRBV5-4 and TRBJ2-5, with 8 bases that match TRBD1. The CDR3 consists of 16 residues. Trimming cost V 0 bases and J 4 bases; bases outside gene matches: 8. Looked up from germline, CDR1 is SGHNT and CDR2 is YYREEE (reference sequence). CDR3 residues: CASSLVGGQDPETQYF. CDR3 nucleotide sequence: TGTGCCAGCAGCTTGGTGGGGGGACAGGACCCAGAGACCCAGTACTTC. Supplemented by reference TRBV5-4 and TRBJ2-5, the full variable domain reads ETGVTQSPTHLIKTRGQQVTLRCSSQSGHNTVSWYQQALGQGPQFIFQYYREEENGRGNFPPRFSGLQFPNYSSELNVNALELDDSALYLCASSLVGGQDPETQYFGPGTRLLVL.

Note on this clonotype: Being one base from a much bigger clone, this may be a read error. The chain links TRBV10-3 to TRBJ2-5, with 8 bases that match TRBD1. Gene TRBJ2-7 matches the end of the DNA better, so the J call may be wrong. CDR1 and CDR2 (germline): ENHRY, SYGVKD. The CDR3 sequence is 13 residues long. The CDR3 DNA is TGTGCCACCAGTGATCAGGGGGCGTACGAGCAGTACTTC. It yields the protein CATSDQGAYEQYF.

The chain links TRBV7-3 to TRBJ2-3, with 8 bases that match TRBD2. Per germline, CDR1 SGHTA and CDR2 FQGTGA. Trimming at V came to 1 base and at J to 4 bases, leaving 4 bases not matched to a gene. CDR3 length equals 15 residues. This chain's CDR3 is CASSLIAGWADTQYF. In nucleotides, the CDR3 is TGTGCCAGCAGCTTAATAGCGGGATGGGCAGATACGCAGTATTTT.

This rearrangement joins TRBV7-8 to TRBJ1-2; unclear D gene. Germline-derived CDR1 and CDR2 are SGHVS and FQNEAQ. This CDR3 has 12 amino acids. Trimming took 5 bases from V and 6 from J, leaving 10 bases between them. Here the CDR3 reads CASSHLTDGYTF. The CDR3 DNA sequence: TGTGCCAGCAGCCACCTCACGGATGGCTACACCTTC.

The chain couples TRBV7-8 to TRBJ1-5; D might be TRBD1 (6 bases). The V and J ends lost 6 bases and 4 bases respectively, with 19 bases between them. Germline loops: CDR1 SGHVS, CDR2 FQNEAQ. This CDR3 region has 16 residues. For the CDR3, the DNA is TGTGCCAGCAGTCCGGGACAAGGGGGTTTTAATCAGCCCCAGCATTTT. Protein: CASSPGQGGFNQPQHF. The whole variable domain, filled in from reference TRBV7-8 and TRBJ1-5, reads GAGVSQSPRYKVAKRGQDVALRCDPISGHVSLFWYQQALGQGPEFLTYFQNEAQLDKSGLPSDRFFAERPEGSVSTLKIQRTQQEDSAVYLCASSPGQGGFNQPQHFGDGTRLSIL.

The chain couples TRBV10-2 to TRBJ2-7; D is possibly TRBD2 (6 bases). CDR1 and CDR2 from the germline V gene are WSHSY and SAAADI. Trimming removed 2 bases at V and 0 bases at J, with 14 bases between. This CDR3 is built from 16 residues. CDR3 in DNA: TGCGCCAGCAGTGAGACGTATGGGAGGAGCTCCTACGAGCAGTACTTC. It specifies CASSETYGRSSYEQYF.

The rearrangement links TRBV7-6 to TRBJ2-3; TRBD2 aligns across 11 bases. The CDR3 contains 15 residues. The ends lost 5 bases at V and 5 bases at J; junction bases unmatched: 6. CDR1 is SGHVS, CDR2 FNYEAQ, per germline. CDR3 protein: CASSPGTSGQDTQYF. CDR3 nucleotide sequence: TGTGCCAGCAGCCCCGGGACTAGCGGTCAAGATACGCAGTATTTT.

The chain recombines TRBV21-1 with TRBJ2-1; TRBD1 is taken as the D call from the table, unchecked against the DNA. TRBV21-1 is a pseudogene. This CDR3 has 16 amino acids. CDR3 in amino acids: CASSKSRDRGCNEQFF. CDR3 coding DNA: TGTGCCAGCAGCAAATCGAGGGACAGGGGATGCAATGAGCAGTTCTTC.

The chain is built from TRBV29-1 and TRBJ2-1; 10 nucleotides line up with TRBD2. Germline-derived CDR1 and CDR2 are SQVTM and ANQGSEA. This CDR3 is 15 amino acids long. The V gene end was trimmed by 7 bases and the J gene end by 4 bases; junction bases not matched to a gene: 10. In nucleotides, the CDR3 is TGCAGCGCCCGAGCGGGAGGGTCCCCATACAATGAGCAGTTCTTC. This codes for CSARAGGSPYNEQFF.

The chain joins TRBV6-2 or TRBV6-3 to TRBJ2-5; D not certain. V was trimmed by 8 bases and J by 0 bases, leaving 13 bases between them. Germline-derived CDR1 and CDR2 are MNHEY and SVGEGT. The CDR3 consists of 14 residues. CDR3 nucleotides: TGTGCCAGCGCGTATGATGGGTACCAAGAGACCCAGTACTTC. Translating gives CASAYDGYQETQYF.

The CDR3 sequence is CASSLNRIFSGANVLTF. CDR3 DNA sequence: TGTGCCAGCAGTTTAAACCGAATCTTCTCTGGGGCCAACGTCCTGACTTTC. V is TRBV28 and J is TRBJ2-6; D remains ambiguous. Trimming pared 2 bases from V and 0 bases from J, leaving 11 bases between. Per the germline V gene, CDR1 is MDHEN and CDR2 is SYDVKM. The CDR3 is made up of 17 amino acids.